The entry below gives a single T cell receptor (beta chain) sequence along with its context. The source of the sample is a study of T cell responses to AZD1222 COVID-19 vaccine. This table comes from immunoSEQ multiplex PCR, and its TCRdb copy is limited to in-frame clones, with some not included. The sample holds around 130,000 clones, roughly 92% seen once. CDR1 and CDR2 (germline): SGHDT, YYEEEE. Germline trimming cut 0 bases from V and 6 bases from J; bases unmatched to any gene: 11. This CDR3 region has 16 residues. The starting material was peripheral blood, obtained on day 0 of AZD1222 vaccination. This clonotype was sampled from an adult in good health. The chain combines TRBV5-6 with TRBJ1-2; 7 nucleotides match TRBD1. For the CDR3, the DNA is TGTGCCAGCAGCTTGGGCCCTATACAGGGGCCCGATGGCTACACCTTC. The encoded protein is CASSLGPIQGPDGYTF.